This T cell receptor (beta chain) was observed in a study of cytomegalovirus exposure and HLA in healthy donors. Study-wide background: Approximately 170 million T cells yielded 110 million or so unique TCR beta sequences in earlier analysis. Study results and limitations: Later work associated roughly 15,000 TCR beta sequences with HLA alleles at 0.05 false discovery rate.

At the time of sampling, donors were nominally healthy, though unrecorded immune exposures were likely. Turning to this clone: The antigen is undetermined.

With 60 Vbeta and 13 Jbeta primers, the PCR was carried out. Libraries were prepared by immunoSEQ multiplex PCR; TCRdb keeps only in-frame clonotypes and omits some of them. Here the sample spans approximately 130,000 clones, around 85% being singletons. The J segment lost 6 bases and the V segment lost 4 bases, leaving 3 bases of the junction unmatched. This CDR3 is built from 13 residues. The germline gives CDR1 SNHLY, CDR2 FYNNEI. What was sequenced was PBMCs. The chain joins TRBV2 to TRBJ1-2, with 9 nucleotides matching TRBD1. The origin of this receptor is a woman in her 30s in good health and CMV-seropositive. The CDR3 spells CASSGGTGHGYTF. CDR3 in DNA: TGTGCCAGCAGTGGGGGGACAGGGCATGGCTACACCTTC.